This paragraph reports one TCR beta chain. This clone was seen just once. Its specific antigen is unknown. It has no much larger one-base neighbor in the sample; base qualities were not kept. This sample was taken from a study of cytomegalovirus exposure and HLA in healthy donors listed by TCRdb under 2017. Regarding the study in general: An earlier analysis of under 600 of the donors reported more than 250 Gb of sequence data and around 120 million unique TCR beta sequences from 150 million to 200 million T cells. The number of typed donors differed by locus: roughly 629-640 for A, B, C, DRB1 and DQB1; 522 for DQA1; some 590 for DPA1; and around 490 for DPB1. Donor age, sex, ethnicity and CMV serostatus were collected together with the repertoire data. HLA typing included class I and class II loci at four-digit resolution. Roughly five DR-DQ haplotypes were handled as single units for association and clustering, since linkage in the cohort was strong. Approximately 310 gigabases of sequencing data and 78 million or so unique TCR sequences were included in an early release covering around 650 HLA-typed donors. A later analysis re-analyzed previously published TCR beta repertoires from hundreds of donors and added high-resolution HLA genotyping to study TCR occurrence patterns. An earlier analysis of 587 of the donors used high-throughput TCR beta sequencing to judge whether each TCR beta V gene segment behaved as functional or pseudogenic. High-throughput TCR immunosequencing, statistical association of individual TCRs with disease status, and machine learning were combined to predict cytomegalovirus infection status. A later genetic analysis took genome-wide SNP genotypes for 398 of the 666 donors and used that subset as a discovery cohort. The study profiled the T cell repertoires of hundreds of subjects by immunosequencing and related them to cytomegalovirus serostatus. The study was designed to test whether signatures of past pathogen exposure could be identified by cataloging public T cell receptors. In the later analysis, no new phenotypic data were used to find candidate immune exposures; instead, reliance was placed on TCR beta sequences and their occurrence across donors. Among around 400 genotyped donors of the cohort, an average of approximately 220,000 unique TCR beta nucleotide sequences was sequenced per donor, of which about 18% were non-productive. In addition to the first cohort of 666 subjects, a separate validation cohort of approximately 130 different subjects was used. All discovery cohort repertoires had been generated on a single sequencing platform. Of the roughly 400 genotyped donors, 65% to 90% were placed in the genetic ancestry cluster associated with self-reported Caucasian donors.

The library came from the immunoSEQ multiplex PCR assay. For the multiplex PCR, a mixture combining 60 forward primers for TCR Vbeta segments and 13 reverse primers for TCR Jbeta segments was used. The CDR3 region of rearranged TCR beta genes was amplified from genomic DNA by a multiplex PCR assay. Amplified TCR beta libraries were sequenced as 87-base-pair reads on the Illumina HiSeq System. The paper's data handling went like this. A later analysis counted 65 million to 90 million unique TCR beta chains across the 640 or so repertoires, and roughly 11 million of these chains were shared by at least two donors. To remove PCR and sequencing errors, raw reads were error-corrected and collapsed into unique sequences using a nearest-neighbor algorithm that merged closely related sequences. Alignment of CDR3 sequences to IMGT reference sequences was used to assign V, D and J gene segments. For a sequence to be retained, a match of at least six nucleotides to both a V gene segment and a J gene segment was required. Rearrangements were called productive when the CDR3 lacked stop codons and stayed in frame with V and J; all others were non-productive. CDR3 was defined by IMGT convention, running from the second conserved V-encoded cysteine to the conserved J-encoded phenylalanine. The earlier analysis of approximately 500 of the donors excluded sequences that lacked an unambiguous match to a single V gene segment. An earlier analysis of around 600 of the donors classified V segments as functional when productive rearrangements were above 56.7% and as segregating when the standard deviation between donors was above 5%. A statistical classification framework was built to diagnose cytomegalovirus status from the catalog of TCR beta chain sequences. V and J gene assignment, in a later analysis, came from comparing TCR nucleotide sequences with IMGT/GENE-DB human TR gene sequences. In a later analysis, CDR3 sequences and most-parsimonious VDJ recombination scenarios were assigned using the TCRdist pipeline. In a later analysis, each TCR beta chain was defined by its CDR3 amino acid sequence together with its V-gene family, and reads without a unique V-gene family were excluded. A later analysis removed several hundred highly shared, low-generation-probability nucleotide sequences to deal with suspected cross-contamination and a sequencing artifact. For each public chain, a later analysis derived a clonal expansion index from normalized ranks of inferred template counts within each repertoire. Generation probabilities in a later analysis came from a VDJ recombination model fitted to out-of-frame rearrangements, and those results were checked against IGoR. In a later analysis, TCR-TCR, TCR-HLA and TCR-CMV co-occurrence was scored with hypergeometric tests, and a repertoire-size bias correction was applied to TCR pairs. A later analysis estimated false discovery rates by permuting HLA or CMV assignments 20 times. In a later analysis, co-occurring TCRs were grouped using DBSCAN, with TCRdist sequence similarity added in when clustering inside HLA-allele-positive subsets. Repertoires with fewer than 30,000 or more than 120,000 public chains, plus five repertoires with anomalous nucleotide sharing, were excluded from co-occurrence clustering. The immuneACCESS repertoire file appears here via TCRdb, limited to in-frame rearrangements. These files lack a portion of the clones; in checked studies, under half of the deficit traces to unresolved V genes, and the cause of the others is not known. V, J and clone size are taken as reported in that table, and D and trimming were inferred from the DNA itself. This sample holds approximately 110,000 clones; 70% to 80% were observed only once. The ten top clones hold roughly 4.9% of the sample.

The cohort consisted of fewer than 700 healthy bone marrow donors. Cohort members were all nominally healthy when sampled, although unrecorded immune exposures were likely present. The donor was CMV seropositive and was included in the group of some 290 seropositive cohort members. Every donor gave a peripheral blood sample, and the peripheral blood mononuclear cells from that sample were used for TCR beta sequencing. Genomic DNA extraction from the blood cell samples was performed with the Qiagen DNeasy Blood Extraction Kit. What the authors observed across the whole study: Because some donors lacked HLA typing at each locus, the association tests relied only on the typed subset. In both the original and validation cohorts, the classifier was reported to diagnose cytomegalovirus status with high specificity and sensitivity. Broadly in line with IMGT annotations, most TCR beta V segments showed up in productive rearrangements about 90% or about 30% of the time in an earlier analysis of approximately 600 of the donors. In a later genetic analysis, fewer N-insertions in productive TCRs were reported among donors in an Asian-associated ancestry cluster than the roughly 670-donor mean. According to a later analysis, most CMV-associated TCR beta chains appeared to be HLA-restricted, and the HLA associations seemed to be driven largely by CMV exposure. The presence/absence analyses assumed that sequencing depth was roughly uniform across donors, and that assumption may not be true. When HLA alleles, especially DR and DQ, strongly co-occurred, attributing TCR associations to individual alleles was difficult. In a later genetic analysis, a missense DCLRE1C variant was associated with V-gene and J-gene trimming of TCR beta chains, and the association was replicated in an independent cohort. The earlier analysis of 587 of the donors excluded over 15 rarely observed V segments, including chromosome 9 orphons, because counts were too low. Several of the top co-occurrence clusters appeared to be linked to parvovirus B19, influenza, CMV and Epstein-Barr virus, according to a later analysis. Most TCR sequences were seen in very few donors, while some public TCRs were found in many individuals. In a later analysis, TCR association rates were found to vary across HLA loci, with the most associated TCRs seen for DRB1 alleles and the fewest for HLA-C alleles. Linkage disequilibrium might explain the correlated functional status among segregating V segments, but an unknown experimental factor could not be excluded. A total of 150 or so TCR beta chains were listed by the study as associated with cytomegalovirus. According to the authors, the approach could potentially be generalized to other disease states and immunological phenotypes. In a later analysis, HLA-associated TCR beta chains showed more clonal expansion and lower generation probabilities than non-associated chains that were equally common. A cluster of highly shared sequence variants was judged likely to represent a technical artifact of the sequencing pipeline. Only TCR beta chains were sequenced in this cohort, and the absence of alpha or paired-chain data limited detectable features. Some IMGT-functional V segments, including TRBV6-2 and TRBV6-3, could not be distinguished by the 87-base-pair reads and were therefore excluded. A few of the identified cytomegalovirus-associated TCR beta chains were confirmed in vitro to be specific for cytomegalovirus antigens. A later analysis associated about 16,000 TCR beta sequences with specific HLA alleles at a false discovery rate of 0.05. CMV serostatus was the only immune exposure information available for the cohort. A further reported finding was that TCR beta sequences accurately predicted the HLA-A and HLA-B alleles for most subjects in the first cohort.

From the germline V gene, CDR1 is SGHRS and CDR2 is YFSETQ. The cysteine opens and the phenylalanine closes a CDR3 of 13 amino acids. Here the CDR3 DNA is all that survives: 39 bases in frame from base 1. V is reduced by 1 base and J by 4 bases, leaving a spacing of 8 bases between them. Recombination connected TRBV5-1 to TRBJ1-2, with no reliable assignment of the D segment. The material sequenced was PBMCs. The TCR comes from a female donor in good health and CMV-seropositive. DNA sequence: TGCGCCAGCAGCTTGAGCGGGAGCTATGGCTACACCTTC. This gives the protein CASSLSGSYGYTF.